The text below deals with one T cell receptor beta chain. The target antigen is unknown. The data stem from a study of cytomegalovirus exposure and HLA in healthy donors. Between the trimmed V and J ends, which lost 1 base and 4 bases, there was a span of 13 bases. The CDR3 has 15 residues. In germline, CDR1 is SEHNR, CDR2 FQNEAQ (reference sequence). Whole-study findings and limits: Upon later analysis, TCR association rates were observed to vary by HLA locus, being highest for DRB1 and lowest for HLA-C. Accurate predictions that matched the HLA-A and HLA-B alleles of most subjects were reportedly made from TCR beta sequences.

It was with 60 Vbeta and 13 Jbeta primers that the PCR ran. Original methodology: Around 11 million shared chains were among 65 million to 85 million unique TCR beta chains counted in a later analysis. Sequenced by immunoSEQ multiplex PCR; TCRdb stores in-frame clones only, minus some. V and J calls and clone size follow that table, whereas D and trimming were derived from the DNA. The sample consists of just over 150,000 clones, approximately 76% of them appearing once. The sample comprised PBMCs. The chain carries TRBV7-9 and TRBJ1-1; D is unresolved. The sequence was obtained from a female donor in good health and CMV-seronegative. This CDR3 is CASSLGGLHGTEAFF. DNA of the CDR3: TGTGCCAGCAGCTTAGGAGGGCTGCATGGCACTGAAGCTTTCTTT.